The 10 T cell receptor beta chains presented below share a single source sample, sequenced in a study of blood T cell repertoires in COVID-19. The repertoire was sequenced with immunoSEQ multiplex PCR; TCRdb's copy has only in-frame clones and lacks some. The data contain some 290,000 clones, roughly 90% of them singletons. The material sequenced was peripheral blood. These receptors were taken from a woman aged 25 to 39 with COVID-19, enrolled during active disease.

The gene calls are TRBV6-5 and TRBJ2-5, with D perhaps matching TRBD1 (7 bases). CDR1 and CDR2 (germline): MNHEY, SVGAGI. Between the trimmed V and J ends, which lost 7 bases and 5 bases, there was a span of 17 bases. This CDR3 is built from 14 residues. The CDR3: CASTQGGGLETQYF. As DNA, the CDR3 is TGTGCCAGCACCCAGGGGGGCGGGCTGGAGACCCAGTACTTC.

The V call is TRBV29-1, the J call TRBJ2-3; D is uncertain. Germline CDR1 is SQVTM and CDR2 is ANQGSEA. Trimming left V 6 bases short and J 6 bases short, with 13 bases between. The CDR3 is 12 residues long. The CDR3 reads CSVGPPRDTQYF. In DNA, the CDR3 is TGCAGCGTCGGCCCCCCCAGGGATACGCAGTATTTT.

This clone was seen once. This chain joins TRBV5-1 and TRBJ2-1, with D maybe TRBD1 (5 bases). There are 15 residues in the CDR3. Trimming shortened V by 4 bases and J by 6 bases, and 17 bases separated the two germline ends. Germline-derived CDR1 and CDR2 are SGHRS and YFSETQ. The chain's CDR3 is CASSVLQGLFNEQFF. CDR3 DNA: TGCGCCAGCAGCGTTTTGCAGGGCCTCTTCAATGAGCAGTTCTTC.

This chain uses TRBV6-5 with TRBJ1-1; perhaps TRBD1 as D (5 bases). CDR1 is MNHEY, CDR2 SVGAGI, per germline. The CDR3 spans 11 residues. The V end lost 6 bases, the J end lost 10 bases, and 12 bases lay between the germline ends. The CDR3 region is CASSSAGGAFF. The CDR3 coding sequence is TGTGCCAGCAGCTCTGCGGGGGGAGCTTTCTTT.

This chain links TRBV5-1 with TRBJ2-3; D perhaps matches TRBD2 (6 bases). Germline CDR1 and CDR2: SGHRS and YFSETQ. The CDR3 loop spans 16 amino acids. The V gene lost 3 bases and the J gene lost 3 bases, with 17 bases spanning the gap. The CDR3 DNA is TGCGCCAGCAGCTATACTAGTCCCGGGGGTACAGATACGCAGTATTTT. This sequence encodes CASSYTSPGGTDTQYF.

At least ten counts were recorded for this clone. The J gene is TRBJ1-1, the V gene TRBV5-1; D perhaps matches TRBD1 (5 bases). There are 14 residues in the CDR3. Germline V gives CDR1 SGHRS, CDR2 YFSETQ. The V and J ends lost 3 bases and 3 bases respectively, with 12 bases between them. The CDR3 protein is CASSYETAYTEAFF. The CDR3 nucleotides read TGCGCCAGCAGCTACGAGACAGCTTACACTGAAGCTTTCTTT.

This clone has just one count. The chain links TRBV5-1 to TRBJ2-1; TRBD2 is a possible D gene (5 bases). The CDR3 extends over 15 amino acids. The germline V gene has CDR1 SGHRS and CDR2 YFSETQ. V was trimmed by 4 bases and J by 7 bases, leaving 18 bases between them. CDR3 in DNA: TGCGCCAGCAGCCTTTCCGGACTTGATTGGAATGAGCAGTTCTTC. Its translation is CASSLSGLDWNEQFF.

The chain joins TRBV27 to TRBJ1-2; D unclear. Germline V lookup: CDR1 MNHEY, CDR2 SMNVEV (reference sequence). The CDR3 is made up of 13 amino acids. V lost 0 bases and J 4 bases, leaving 6 bases between the germline ends. DNA of the CDR3: TGTGCCAGCAGTTTATCAGAGTCCTATGGCTACACCTTC. It yields the protein CASSLSESYGYTF.

This chain connects TRBV6-5 to TRBJ1-2; TRBD1 aligns across 7 bases. Germline-derived CDR1 and CDR2 are MNHEY and SVGAGI. With 6 bases clipped from V and 3 bases from J, the junction kept 7 bases outside the gene matches. This CDR3 has 14 residues. As DNA, the CDR3 is TGTGCCAGCAGCCCCCGACAGGGCTACTATGGCTACACCTTC. Its protein is CASSPRQGYYGYTF.

The V and J genes are TRBV27 and TRBJ2-5; TRBD1 matches at 9 bases. Germline lookup yields CDR1 MNHEY and CDR2 SMNVEV (reference sequence). The CDR3 is 16 amino acids. V was pared by 6 bases and J by 3 bases, with 11 bases of the junction left unmatched. CDR3: CASSQLSGQGKETQYF. The CDR3 nucleotides read TGTGCCAGCAGCCAACTCTCGGGACAGGGTAAAGAGACCCAGTACTTC.